This T cell receptor (beta chain) was sequenced in a study of OX40 agonist ivuxolimab in advanced cancers. Study-level background: The mean age was approximately 60 years, ranging from about 23 to 79, with 65% to 90% of participants male. Three patients got partial responses; one had hepatocellular carcinoma and two had cutaneous melanoma. The study's findings and limits: The work left the antigen specificity of expanded peripheral T cells undetermined. Partial responders at 0.1-3.0 mg/kg showed near-lowest clonal expansion.

As regards this clone: The antigen remains unidentified.

Profiled with immunoSEQ multiplex PCR; TCRdb holds only in-frame clones, not every one. Of approximately 100,000 clones in the sample, under 90% were seen once. Germline values: CDR1 SGHNT, CDR2 YYREEE (reference sequence). Trimming took off 0 bases at V and 4 bases at J, with 18 bases between the two ends. The CDR3 runs to 17 residues. This TCR was sampled from an adult with an advanced solid tumor such as melanoma, head and neck, liver or kidney cancer. The gene calls are TRBV5-4 and TRBJ2-3; tentative D call: TRBD2 (6 bases). Specimen: CD4+ or CD8+ T cells sorted from blood, collected in a trial of the OX40 agonist ivuxolimab. CDR3 coding DNA: TGTGCCAGCAGCTTGGGGGGCGGAGGGCGGTCAGCAGATACGCAGTATTTT. Translation: CASSLGGGGRSADTQYF.